This TCR beta chain was identified during a study of T cell responses to AZD1222 COVID-19 vaccine. Study-level points and caveats: In a largely white British group with more females than males, clonal diversity was possibly underestimated.

The CDR3 loop spans 18 amino acids. Germline V CDR1 and CDR2: SGDLS, YYNGEE. The V segment lost 5 bases and the J segment 5 bases; nucleotides outside the gene matches: 16. To note about this clone: Its target is unknown.

The method was immunoSEQ multiplex PCR; TCRdb's version includes in-frame clones alone and lacks a portion of them. This sample yields around 160,000 clones, of which around 89% are seen a single time; about 16% belongs to the top ten. The V gene is TRBV9, the J gene TRBJ1-6; 7 bases match TRBD1. This sequence originates from an adult in good health. The source material was peripheral blood, sampled on day 0 of AZD1222 vaccination. The CDR3 region is CASREGQFPIPNNSPLHF. The CDR3 DNA reads TGTGCCAGCAGAGAGGGACAGTTCCCTATCCCTAATAATTCACCCCTCCACTTT.